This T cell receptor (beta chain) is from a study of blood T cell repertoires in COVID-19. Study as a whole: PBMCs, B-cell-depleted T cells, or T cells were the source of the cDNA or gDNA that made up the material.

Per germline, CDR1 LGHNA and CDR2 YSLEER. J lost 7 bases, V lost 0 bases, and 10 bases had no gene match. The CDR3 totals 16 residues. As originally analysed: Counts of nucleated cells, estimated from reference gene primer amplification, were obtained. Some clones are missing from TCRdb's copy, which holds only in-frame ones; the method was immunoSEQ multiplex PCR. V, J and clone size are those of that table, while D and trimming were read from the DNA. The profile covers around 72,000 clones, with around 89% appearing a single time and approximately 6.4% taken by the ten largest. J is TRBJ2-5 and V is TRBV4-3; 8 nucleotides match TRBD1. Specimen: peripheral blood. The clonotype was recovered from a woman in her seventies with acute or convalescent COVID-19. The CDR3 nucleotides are TGCGCCAGCAGCCAAGATAGGATAGGGACAGGTGGGACCCAGTACTTC. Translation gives CASSQDRIGTGGTQYF.